A selection of T cell receptor beta chains follows, all from one sample in a study of cytomegalovirus exposure and HLA in healthy donors. Assay: immunoSEQ multiplex PCR; the TCRdb copy retains only in-frame clones and omits some. The sample contains under 300,000 clones, 84% of which appear only once. Sequencing was performed on PBMCs. Receptors were obtained from a woman aged 35 to 49 in good health and CMV-seropositive. Both conserved end residues are part of each CDR3. Each record gives: V gene, D gene, J gene, clone size, CDR3 protein, CDR3 DNA. The D gene is left open where the match is weak. Clone size is given for some rows only: seen once, a few or many times, or a class if the clone is expanded.

V gene: TRBV27
D gene: -
J gene: TRBJ2-1
clone size: once
CDR3 protein: CASLQGYEQFF
CDR3 DNA: TGTGCCAGCCTTCAGGGGTATGAGCAGTTCTTC

V gene: TRBV29-1
D gene: TRBD2
J gene: TRBJ2-7
clone size: -
CDR3 protein: CSVEVRIAGGREQYF
CDR3 DNA: TGCAGCGTTGAAGTACGGATTGCGGGAGGGCGCGAGCAGTACTTC

V gene: TRBV11-3
D gene: -
J gene: TRBJ1-1
clone size: -
CDR3 protein: CASSLEGAGEAFF
CDR3 DNA: TGTGCCAGCAGCTTAGAAGGAGCAGGGGAAGCTTTCTTT

V gene: TRBV30
D gene: -
J gene: TRBJ1-2
clone size: -
CDR3 protein: CAWSVLTDNYGYTF
CDR3 DNA: TGTGCCTGGAGTGTACTGACAGACAACTATGGCTACACCTTC

V gene: TRBV28
D gene: -
J gene: TRBJ2-7
clone size: -
CDR3 protein: CASSQGGLEVYEQYF
CDR3 DNA: TGTGCCAGCAGCCAGGGGGGACTAGAGGTGTACGAGCAGTACTTC

V gene: TRBV5-4
D gene: TRBD2
J gene: TRBJ2-2
clone size: -
CDR3 protein: CASSAGLAGAVTGELFF
CDR3 DNA: TGTGCCAGCAGCGCGGGACTAGCGGGAGCGGTCACCGGGGAGCTGTTTTTT

V gene: TRBV19
D gene: -
J gene: TRBJ1-1
clone size: few
CDR3 protein: CASSMWGGTEAFF
CDR3 DNA: TGTGCCAGTAGTATGTGGGGGGGGACTGAAGCTTTCTTT

V gene: TRBV6-6
D gene: -
J gene: TRBJ1-1
clone size: -
CDR3 protein: CASSYDGGNTEAFF
CDR3 DNA: TGTGCCAGCAGTTATGATGGCGGGAACACTGAAGCTTTCTTT

V gene: TRBV5-8
D gene: TRBD1
J gene: TRBJ2-2
clone size: -
CDR3 protein: CASSIGTGAGGELFF
CDR3 DNA: TGTGCCAGCAGCATCGGTACAGGGGCGGGCGGGGAGCTGTTTTTT

V gene: TRBV7-8
D gene: -
J gene: TRBJ1-3
clone size: few
CDR3 protein: CASSLGLRGSGNTIYF
CDR3 DNA: TGTGCCAGCAGCTTAGGCTTACGGGGCTCTGGAAACACCATATATTTT

V gene: TRBV9
D gene: -
J gene: TRBJ1-5
clone size: -
CDR3 protein: CASSPSYSNQPQHF
CDR3 DNA: TGTGCCAGCAGCCCGTCTTATAGCAATCAGCCCCAGCATTTT

V gene: TRBV27
D gene: -
J gene: TRBJ2-3
clone size: once
CDR3 protein: CASRPLSRTASTDTQYF
CDR3 DNA: TGTGCCAGCAGACCCCTCTCGAGGACTGCTAGCACAGATACGCAGTATTTT

V gene: TRBV2
D gene: -
J gene: TRBJ2-1
clone size: -
CDR3 protein: CASISETVYNEQFF
CDR3 DNA: TGTGCCAGCATTTCGGAAACAGTCTACAATGAGCAGTTCTTC

V gene: TRBV30
D gene: -
J gene: TRBJ2-2
clone size: -
CDR3 protein: CAWSPDSDGELFF
CDR3 DNA: TGTGCCTGGAGTCCCGACTCAGACGGGGAGCTGTTTTTT

V gene: TRBV27
D gene: -
J gene: TRBJ1-6
clone size: once
CDR3 protein: CASRGSGAGHNSPLHF
CDR3 DNA: TGTGCCAGCAGGGGGTCTGGGGCAGGGCACAATTCACCCCTCCACTTT

V gene: TRBV20-1
D gene: -
J gene: TRBJ2-5
clone size: -
CDR3 protein: CSASLQETQYF
CDR3 DNA: TGCAGTGCTAGCCTCCAAGAGACCCAGTACTTC

V gene: TRBV7-9
D gene: -
J gene: TRBJ2-1
clone size: -
CDR3 protein: CASSLATGNEQFF
CDR3 DNA: TGTGCCAGCAGCTTAGCGACGGGGAATGAGCAGTTCTTC

V gene: TRBV30
D gene: TRBD1
J gene: TRBJ1-4
clone size: -
CDR3 protein: CAWSARTGSFPTNEKLFF
CDR3 DNA: TGTGCCTGGAGTGCCCGGACAGGGTCCTTTCCAACTAATGAAAAACTGTTTTTT

V gene: TRBV14
D gene: TRBD2
J gene: TRBJ2-5
clone size: -
CDR3 protein: CASSQDLAGREQYF
CDR3 DNA: TGTGCCAGCAGCCAAGATCTCGCAGGGAGGGAGCAGTACTTC

V gene: TRBV28
D gene: -
J gene: TRBJ2-3
clone size: -
CDR3 protein: CASILRRQVEDTQYF
CDR3 DNA: TGTGCCAGCATCTTGAGGAGGCAGGTAGAAGATACGCAGTATTTT

V gene: TRBV6-6
D gene: -
J gene: TRBJ2-7
clone size: -
CDR3 protein: CASSYRGSSYEQYF
CDR3 DNA: TGTGCCAGCAGTTACAGGGGGAGCTCCTACGAGCAGTACTTC

V gene: TRBV19
D gene: TRBD2
J gene: TRBJ2-3
clone size: -
CDR3 protein: CASSIGLAATDTQYF
CDR3 DNA: TGTGCCAGTAGTATCGGACTAGCAGCCACAGATACGCAGTATTTT

V gene: TRBV7-2
D gene: -
J gene: TRBJ1-1
clone size: -
CDR3 protein: CASSRAYRVPEAFF
CDR3 DNA: TGTGCCAGCAGCAGAGCCTACAGGGTACCTGAAGCTTTCTTT

V gene: TRBV18
D gene: -
J gene: TRBJ2-5
clone size: -
CDR3 protein: CASSRGQTQETQYF
CDR3 DNA: TGTGCCAGCTCACGTGGACAGACCCAAGAGACCCAGTACTTC

V gene: TRBV10-3
D gene: -
J gene: TRBJ1-3
clone size: -
CDR3 protein: CATSAQGTGNTIYF
CDR3 DNA: TGTGCCACCTCCGCCCAGGGGACTGGAAACACCATATATTTT

V gene: TRBV4-2
D gene: TRBD2
J gene: TRBJ2-3
clone size: few
CDR3 protein: CASSLLAERTDTQYF
CDR3 DNA: TGTGCCAGCAGCCTACTAGCGGAACGCACAGATACGCAGTATTTT

V gene: TRBV7-9
D gene: TRBD2
J gene: TRBJ2-3
clone size: -
CDR3 protein: CASSTSAGGTDTQYF
CDR3 DNA: TGTGCCAGCAGCACATCAGCGGGAGGCACAGATACGCAGTATTTT

V gene: TRBV25-1
D gene: TRBD1
J gene: TRBJ2-7
clone size: -
CDR3 protein: CASSDPGTGTSYEQYF
CDR3 DNA: TGTGCCAGCAGTGACCCCGGGACAGGGACCTCCTACGAGCAGTACTTC

V gene: TRBV6-6
D gene: TRBD1
J gene: TRBJ2-1
clone size: -
CDR3 protein: CASSYGDRGAYNEQFF
CDR3 DNA: TGTGCCAGCAGCTACGGGGACAGGGGAGCCTACAATGAGCAGTTCTTC